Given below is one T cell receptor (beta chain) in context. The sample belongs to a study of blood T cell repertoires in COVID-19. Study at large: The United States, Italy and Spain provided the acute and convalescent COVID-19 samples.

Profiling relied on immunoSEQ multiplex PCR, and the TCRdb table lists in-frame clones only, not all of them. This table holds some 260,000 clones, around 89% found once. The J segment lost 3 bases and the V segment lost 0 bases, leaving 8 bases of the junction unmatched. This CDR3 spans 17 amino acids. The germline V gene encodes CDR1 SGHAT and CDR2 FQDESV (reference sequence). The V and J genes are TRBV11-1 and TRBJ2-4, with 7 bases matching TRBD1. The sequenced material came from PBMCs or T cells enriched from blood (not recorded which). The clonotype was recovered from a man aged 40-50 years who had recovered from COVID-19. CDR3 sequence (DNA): TGTGCCAGCAGCTTAGCGAGGGGGCGCCAGAGCAAAAACATTCAGTACTTC. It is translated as CASSLARGRQSKNIQYF.